This TCR beta chain is drawn from a study of blood T cells in healthy people across ages. Study context: Template switching picked up about one barcoded beta molecule for each two T cells.

V lost 6 bases, J lost 8 bases, and 8 bases stayed unmatched. This CDR3 spans 13 amino acids. Sample-barcoded 5' priming and a J-beta primer mix drove a second PCR of about 6 to 12 cycles. Each cDNA molecule was tagged by a template-switch adaptor with 12 random nucleotides. A single record per CDR3 protein comes from TCRdb applying MiXCR to the 5' RACE reads. The table shows 1.8 million or so distinct CDR3 sequences, with roughly 43% occurring only once. Donor samples were obtained from healthy Caucasian individuals from Russia, aged roughly 6 to 90. No fewer than 6 micrograms of total RNA were isolated from every sample.

The sequenced material came from blood. The origin of this receptor is a human donor in good health. The chain joins TRBV12-3 or TRBV12-4 to TRBJ1-2; 8 nucleotides align to TRBD1. This CDR3 is CASSTRGLGGYTF. CDR3 DNA sequence: TGTGCCAGCAGCACCAGGGGGCTAGGGGGCTACACCTTC.